Each of the 18 T cell receptor beta chains below was sequenced from the same sample in a study of blood T cell repertoires in COVID-19. Clones were sequenced by immunoSEQ multiplex PCR, and TCRdb holds only the in-frame ones, with some missing. The sample records hundreds of thousands of clones, 82% being singletons. Sequenced sample: peripheral blood. These receptors were taken from a woman aged 55-69 years with active or convalescent COVID-19.

The J gene is TRBJ1-2, the V gene TRBV7-9; D remains unclear. Trimming stripped 4 bases from V and 8 bases from J, with 14 bases between. This CDR3 contains 13 residues. Germline V CDR1 and CDR2: SEHNR, FQNEAQ (reference sequence). The CDR3 nucleotides read TGTGCCAGCAGCTCCCCGGGGAGCTGGGGCTACACCTTC. This gives the protein CASSSPGSWGYTF.

The chain has TRBV6-5 and TRBJ1-1; D is undetermined. Germline lookup yields CDR1 MNHEY and CDR2 SVGAGI. Trimming stripped 2 bases from V and 10 bases from J, with 17 bases between. This CDR3 has 14 residues. DNA for the CDR3: TGTGCCAGCAGTTACCAGAGTGAGGTAATGGGAGCTTTCTTT. Residues: CASSYQSEVMGAFF.

The V gene is TRBV28, the J gene TRBJ1-2; 8 bases align to TRBD1. The V and J ends lost 5 bases and 4 bases, in that order; junction bases with no gene match: 6. CDR1 and CDR2 (germline): MDHEN, SYDVKM. This CDR3 is 14 amino acids long. CDR3 residues: CASSPGQATYGYTF. CDR3 DNA: TGTGCCAGCAGTCCGGGACAGGCCACCTATGGCTACACCTTC.

The chain joins TRBV3-1 (or the pseudogene TRBV3-2) to TRBJ2-1; a weak D match, TRBD1 (6 bases). The germline CDR1 and CDR2 sequences are LGHDT and YNNKEL (reference sequence). Trimming stripped 1 base from V and 7 bases from J, with 11 bases between. The CDR3 is 14 residues long. CDR3 sequence: CASSQARGGNEQFF. The CDR3 DNA reads TGTGCCAGCAGCCAAGCCAGGGGCGGGAATGAGCAGTTCTTC.

The rearrangement uses TRBV5-1 and TRBJ1-2; D remains unclear. Trimming removed 4 bases at V and 0 bases at J, with 13 bases between. CDR1 and CDR2 from the germline V gene are SGHRS and YFSETQ. The CDR3 sequence is 15 residues long. The CDR3 loop is CASSPSLGANYGYTF. Written as DNA, the CDR3 is TGCGCCAGCAGCCCGAGCTTGGGCGCTAACTATGGCTACACCTTC. The full variable domain, with the rest looked up from reference TRBV5-1 and TRBJ1-2, is KAGVTQTPRYLIKTRGQQVTLSCSPISGHRSVSWYQQTPGQGLQFLFEYFSETQRNKGNFPGRFSGRQFSNSRSEMNVSTLELGDSALYLCASSPSLGANYGYTFGSGTRLTVV.

Worth noting for this clone: Other DNA sequences in this sample translate to the same CDR3. V gene TRBV2 combines with J gene TRBJ1-5; D unclear. The V gene lost 9 bases and the J gene lost 0 bases, with 9 bases spanning the gap. There are 13 residues in the CDR3. From germline, CDR1 is SNHLY and CDR2 FYNNEI. The CDR3 coding sequence is TGTGCCAGTTCCTCGTATAGCAATCAGCCCCAGCATTTT. Protein sequence: CASSSYSNQPQHF.

This clone was seen only a few times. The CDR3 DNA follows: TGTGCCAGCAGCTTAGGGATAGCGGGGGGGTACAATGAGCAGTTCTTC. It encodes CASSLGIAGGYNEQFF. The chain recombines TRBV7-2 with TRBJ2-1, with TRBD2 identical over 11 bases. Per the germline V gene, CDR1 is SGHTA and CDR2 is FQGNSA. Germline trimming cut 1 base from V and 4 bases from J; bases unmatched to any gene: 3. The CDR3 is made up of 16 amino acids.

The chain carries TRBV30 and TRBJ1-1, with D possibly being TRBD1 (6 bases). With 0 bases removed from V and 0 bases from J, the gap between germline ends came to 17 bases. CDR1 and CDR2 from the germline V gene are GTSNPN and SVGIG (reference sequence). The CDR3 contains 17 residues. The CDR3 DNA follows: TGTGCCTGGAGTGTACGCAACTCGGGACAAATGAACACTGAAGCTTTCTTT. Its translation: CAWSVRNSGQMNTEAFF.

The chain recombines TRBV12-3 or TRBV12-4 with TRBJ2-7; D is uncertain. V was pared by 3 bases and J by 6 bases, with 12 bases between. This CDR3 is built from 13 residues. This CDR3 reads CASSLRIPPEQYF. The CDR3 region has the DNA TGTGCCAGCAGTTTGAGGATCCCCCCCGAGCAGTACTTC.

CDR3 nucleotides: TGTGCCAGCAGTTTAGTCTTCCAGGGGCATCAGCCCCAGCATTTT. It is translated as CASSLVFQGHQPQHF. The chain is built from TRBV28 and TRBJ1-5; a possible D gene is TRBD1 (6 bases). There are 15 residues in the CDR3. The V gene's germline CDR1 is MDHEN and CDR2 SYDVKM. Trimming shortened V by 2 bases and J by 5 bases, and 13 bases separated the two germline ends.

The genes are TRBV19 and TRBJ2-3; 14 bases map to TRBD2. The CDR3 totals 18 residues. Germline assignment: CDR1 LNHDA and CDR2 SQIVND (reference sequence). The trim removed 5 bases at V and 2 bases at J, leaving 9 bases unmatched. The CDR3: CASSAHGTSGGNTDTQYF. CDR3 coding DNA: TGTGCCAGTAGTGCCCACGGGACTAGCGGGGGAAACACAGATACGCAGTATTTT.

A few counts support this clone. The chain has TRBV30 and TRBJ1-5; unclear D gene. The V gene lost 0 bases and the J gene lost 7 bases, with 7 bases spanning the gap. CDR1 GTSNPN and CDR2 SVGIG come from the germline V gene (reference sequence). CDR3 length equals 12 residues. CDR3 bases: TGTGCCTGGAGTGTACACCAGCAGCCCCAGCATTTT. Protein product: CAWSVHQQPQHF.

The chain combines TRBV6-2 or TRBV6-3 with TRBJ1-2; D gene ambiguous. V lost 6 bases and J lost 0, with 20 bases in between. CDR1 and CDR2 (germline): MNHEY, SVGEGT. CDR3 length equals 17 residues. The DNA of the CDR3 is TGTGCCAGCAGCGAAACCCACCGGCTCGGGACTAACTATGGCTACACCTTC. Its translation: CASSETHRLGTNYGYTF.

The J gene is TRBJ2-1, the V gene TRBV4-1, with D perhaps TRBD2 (5 bases). This CDR3 region has 16 residues. V shed 0 bases and J shed 0 bases, with 9 bases lying between them. Germline CDR1 MGHRA, CDR2 YSYEKL. CDR3 DNA: TGCGCCAGCAGCCAAGATGGCGGGCGCTCCTACAATGAGCAGTTCTTC. Translated, it gives CASSQDGGRSYNEQFF.

V gene TRBV19 combines with J gene TRBJ1-5; perhaps TRBD1 as D (5 bases). Germline V gene sequence: CDR1 LNHDA, CDR2 SQIVND (reference sequence). The CDR3 contains 16 residues. Deletions cut 11 bases from V and 3 bases from J, with 23 bases between. In DNA form, the CDR3 reads TGTGCCTGTTGTGGGCGGGGGGGAGGTATCAATCAGCCCCAGCATTTT. The encoded protein is CACCGRGGGINQPQHF.

The chain joins TRBV5-4 to TRBJ2-7, with TRBD2 matching over 8 bases. V shed 4 bases, J shed 7 bases, and the junction held 7 bases outside the gene matches. Germline V gene lookup returns CDR1 SGHNT and CDR2 YYREEE (reference sequence). CDR3 length: 13 residues. The CDR3 is CASSPGGPGEQYF. CDR3 coding DNA: TGTGCCAGCAGCCCGGGGGGGCCTGGGGAGCAGTACTTC.

This clone was picked up a small number of times. The rearrangement links TRBV19 to TRBJ2-1, with TRBD1 identical over 8 bases. The V and J ends lost 2 bases and 3 bases, in that order; junction bases with no gene match: 3. The CDR3 is made up of 15 amino acids. The germline V gene encodes CDR1 LNHDA and CDR2 SQIVND (reference sequence). CDR3 nucleotides: TGTGCCAGTAGTATAATAGGACAGGGCTACAATGAGCAGTTCTTC. Its translation is CASSIIGQGYNEQFF.

This clone was seen just once. The V call is TRBV6-6, the J call TRBJ1-2; D unresolved. V lost 5 bases and J 4 bases, leaving 17 bases between the germline ends. The CDR3 is 15 residues long. From germline, CDR1 is MNHNY and CDR2 SVGAGI (reference sequence). The CDR3 sequence: CASSLTSPEAYGYTF. The CDR3, as DNA: TGTGCCAGCAGTCTTACCTCTCCTGAAGCCTATGGCTACACCTTC.